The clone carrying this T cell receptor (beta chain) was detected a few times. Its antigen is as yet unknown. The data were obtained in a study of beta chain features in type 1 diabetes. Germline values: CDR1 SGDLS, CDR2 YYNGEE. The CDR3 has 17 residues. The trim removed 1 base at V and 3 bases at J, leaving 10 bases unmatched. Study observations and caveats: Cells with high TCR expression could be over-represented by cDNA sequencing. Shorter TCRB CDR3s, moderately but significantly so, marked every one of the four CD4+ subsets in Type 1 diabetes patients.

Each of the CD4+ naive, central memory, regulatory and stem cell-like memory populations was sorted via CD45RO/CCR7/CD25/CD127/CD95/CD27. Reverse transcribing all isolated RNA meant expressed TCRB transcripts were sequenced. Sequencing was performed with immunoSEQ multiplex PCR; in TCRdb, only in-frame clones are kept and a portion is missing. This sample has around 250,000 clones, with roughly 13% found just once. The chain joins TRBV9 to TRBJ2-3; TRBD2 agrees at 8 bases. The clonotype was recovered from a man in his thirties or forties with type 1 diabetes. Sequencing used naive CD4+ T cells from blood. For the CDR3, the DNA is TGTGCCAGCAGCGTAACTGCCGGGGGGGCGTTTACAGATACGCAGTATTTT. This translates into CASSVTAGGAFTDTQYF.